The 19 T cell receptor beta chains reported below all come from one sample, sequenced in a study of beta chain features in type 1 diabetes. General observations from the study: All four CD4+ subsets of Type 1 diabetes patients contained TCRB CDR3s that were moderately but significantly shorter.

What these receptors recognize is not known. What was sequenced were expressed TCRB transcripts, since all of the isolated RNA had been reverse transcribed. The assay was immunoSEQ multiplex PCR, and TCRdb's table has in-frame clones only and misses some. In the table there are about 240,000 clones, 14% of which are singletons. The material sequenced was naive CD4+ T cells from blood. The source of these receptors is a young man with type 1 diabetes.

The chain links TRBV5-1 to TRBJ2-3, with TRBD1 matching over 8 bases. Germline-derived CDR1 and CDR2 are SGHRS and YFSETQ. The length of the CDR3 is 16 residues. J was trimmed by 3 bases and V by 0 bases; bases with no gene match: 6. CDR3 region: CASSLAGGKATDTQYF. CDR3 in DNA: TGCGCCAGCAGCTTGGCAGGGGGCAAGGCGACAGATACGCAGTATTTT.

This clone was detected only a few times. The rearrangement joins TRBV28 to TRBJ2-7; 8 bases line up with TRBD2. The CDR3 has 14 amino acids. CDR1 and CDR2 (germline): MDHEN, SYDVKM. With V trimmed by 7 bases and J by 5 bases, 10 bases remained unmatched. CDR3 loop: CASIASGGGHEQYF. CDR3 DNA sequence: TGTGCCAGCATCGCCTCGGGGGGGGGCCACGAGCAGTACTTC. Full variable domain (outside the CDR3, taken from reference TRBV28 and TRBJ2-7): DVKVTQSSRYLVKRTGEKVFLECVQDMDHENMFWYRQDPGLGLRLIYFSYDVKMKEKGDIPEGYSVSREKKERFSLILESASTNQTSMYLCASIASGGGHEQYFGPGTRLTVT.

This clone was observed a few times. This chain joins TRBV9 and TRBJ2-1; 8 positions agree with TRBD2. The CDR3 is 17 residues long. Trimming took 0 bases from V and 4 from J; bases not matched to a gene: 9. CDR1 and CDR2 from the germline V gene are SGDLS and YYNGEE. The CDR3 region is CASSVAAAGAGYNEQFF. The DNA of the CDR3 is TGTGCCAGCAGCGTAGCGGCAGCGGGGGCCGGTTACAATGAGCAGTTCTTC.

This chain connects TRBV30 to TRBJ1-1; possibly TRBD1 for D (5 bases). This CDR3 region has 13 residues. Germline V lookup: CDR1 GTSNPN, CDR2 SVGIG (reference sequence). V shed 1 base and J shed 1 base, with 7 bases lying between them. The CDR3 nucleotides are TGTGCCTGGAGTGGACAGTCGAACACTGAAGCTTTCTTT. Its translation is CAWSGQSNTEAFF.

This clone was recorded once. The chain couples TRBV4-1 to TRBJ2-7, with TRBD1 identical over 7 bases. With 4 bases clipped from V and 3 bases from J, the junction kept 9 bases outside the gene matches. The CDR3 consists of 15 residues. The germline gives CDR1 MGHRA, CDR2 YSYEKL. CDR3 DNA sequence: TGCGCCAGCAGCCGAATGACAGGGAGTATCTACGAGCAGTACTTC. It encodes CASSRMTGSIYEQYF.

A few counts support this clone. V and J are TRBV5-1 and TRBJ1-4; a possible D gene is TRBD1 (5 bases). V was cut by 0 bases and J by 0 bases, with 9 bases left in between. Germline V gene lookup returns CDR1 SGHRS and CDR2 YFSETQ. The CDR3 has 16 amino acids. CDR3 sequence: CASSLGQLTTNEKLFF. For the CDR3, the DNA is TGCGCCAGCAGCTTGGGACAGCTTACAACTAATGAAAAACTGTTTTTT.

This clone was recorded a few times. The chain is built from TRBV2 and TRBJ1-5; D is ambiguous. CDR1 and CDR2 from the germline V gene are SNHLY and FYNNEI. This CDR3 region has 16 residues. V lost 0 bases and J 2 bases, leaving 11 bases between the germline ends. The DNA for the CDR3 is TGTGCCAGCAGTGAAGCCCGCGACAAAGGCAATCAGCCCCAGCATTTT. It translates to CASSEARDKGNQPQHF.

This clone occurred a few times. The genes are TRBV11-3 and TRBJ2-4; D is unresolved. This CDR3 comprises 12 residues. V was pared by 4 bases and J by 3 bases, with 4 bases between. Germline CDR1 SGHNT, CDR2 YENEEA. The CDR3 sequence is CASSSHKNIQYF. In DNA, the CDR3 is TGTGCCAGCAGCTCCCACAAAAACATTCAGTACTTC.

The chain couples TRBV7-2 to TRBJ2-1, with TRBD2 matching 10 bases. Germline V gene sequence: CDR1 SGHTA, CDR2 FQGNSA. The ends lost 2 bases at V and 2 bases at J; junction bases unmatched: 12. CDR3 length equals 19 residues. The CDR3 loop reads CASSLILAGVKSPYNEQFF. The CDR3 coding sequence is TGTGCCAGCAGCTTAATCCTAGCGGGAGTGAAATCACCCTACAATGAGCAGTTCTTC.

This clone has only a few counts. The genes are TRBV2 and TRBJ2-5, with a weak D call TRBD2 (6 bases). Germline V lookup: CDR1 SNHLY, CDR2 FYNNEI. The CDR3 contains 12 residues. Trimming took 7 bases from V and 4 from J, leaving 10 bases between them. The CDR3 sequence: CASNGGVETQYF. The CDR3 DNA follows: TGTGCCAGCAACGGGGGTGTAGAGACCCAGTACTTC.

The chain links TRBV29-1 to TRBJ1-2; 8 nucleotides agree with TRBD1. Losses at the gene ends were 3 bases for V and 2 bases for J; bases not matched to a gene: 5. Germline lookup yields CDR1 SQVTM and CDR2 ANQGSEA. The CDR3 consists of 14 residues. Here the CDR3 reads CSVESDRANYGYTF. CDR3 DNA: TGCAGCGTTGAGTCGGACAGGGCCAACTATGGCTACACCTTC.

This clone occurred a few times. This chain joins TRBV6-8 and TRBJ2-7; maybe TRBD1 (6 bases). V lost 6 bases, J lost 2 bases, and 20 bases lay in between. The V gene's germline CDR1 is MNHGY and CDR2 SAAAGT. This CDR3 is built from 16 residues. CDR3 in DNA: TGTGCCAGCAGGACCGCCACCCTGACAGGCACCTACGAGCAGTACTTC. It yields the protein CASRTATLTGTYEQYF.

Only a few counts were recorded for this clone. The gene calls are TRBV5-1 and TRBJ2-5, with 8 bases identical to TRBD1. Germline CDR1 and CDR2: SGHRS and YFSETQ. The CDR3 runs to 14 residues. With V trimmed by 4 bases and J by 3 bases, 5 bases remained unmatched. CDR3 in amino acids: CASSPETGEETQYF. In DNA, the CDR3 is TGCGCCAGCAGCCCCGAGACAGGGGAAGAGACCCAGTACTTC. Complete variable domain (other parts from reference TRBV5-1 and TRBJ2-5): KAGVTQTPRYLIKTRGQQVTLSCSPISGHRSVSWYQQTPGQGLQFLFEYFSETQRNKGNFPGRFSGRQFSNSRSEMNVSTLELGDSALYLCASSPETGEETQYFGPGTRLLVL.

The chain recombines TRBV5-1 with TRBJ2-3, with TRBD2 as a possible D gene (5 bases). The CDR3 length is 14 residues. Looked up from germline, CDR1 is SGHRS and CDR2 is YFSETQ. With 0 bases removed from V and 1 base from J, the gap between germline ends came to 6 bases. As DNA, the CDR3 is TGCGCCAGCAGCTTGGGCGGGCGCACAGATACGCAGTATTTT. Translated: CASSLGGRTDTQYF.

This clone was seen more than once but under ten times. The chain carries TRBV2 and TRBJ1-5, with a tentative D call TRBD1 (5 bases). Germline-derived CDR1 and CDR2 are SNHLY and FYNNEI. CDR3 length equals 13 residues. Trimming removed 6 bases from V and 6 bases from J, with 12 bases in between. CDR3 in amino acids: CASRPRVLQPQHF. The CDR3 DNA follows: TGTGCCAGCAGACCCAGGGTCCTTCAGCCCCAGCATTTT.

This clone has just a few counts. The chain is built from TRBV5-1 and TRBJ2-5, with 12 bases identical to TRBD1. Germline CDR1 is SGHRS and CDR2 is YFSETQ. V lost 3 bases to trimming and J lost 5 bases; unmatched junction nucleotides: 5. This CDR3 spans 15 amino acids. The CDR3 DNA reads TGCGCCAGCAGCTGGGGACAGGGGGCGTTGGAGACCCAGTACTTC. This encodes CASSWGQGALETQYF.

This clone was counted only a few times. The chain uses TRBV5-1 and TRBJ2-5; TRBD1 matches 9 bases. Germline assignment: CDR1 SGHRS and CDR2 YFSETQ. The CDR3 runs 15 residues. The J segment lost 4 bases and the V segment lost 4 bases, leaving 8 bases of the junction unmatched. CDR3 nucleotide sequence: TGCGCCAGCAGCGTACAGGGGGCGTCCGCAGAGACCCAGTACTTC. Translated: CASSVQGASAETQYF.

V is TRBV7-9 and J is TRBJ1-1, with D possibly matching TRBD1 (5 bases). V lost 0 bases, J lost 4 bases, and 15 bases lay in between. From germline, CDR1 is SEHNR and CDR2 FQNEAQ (reference sequence). This CDR3 comprises 16 residues. The CDR3: CASSLARQGRGTEAFF. As DNA, the CDR3 is TGTGCCAGCAGCTTAGCGAGACAAGGAAGGGGCACTGAAGCTTTCTTT.

The chain combines TRBV5-1 with TRBJ2-6; maybe TRBD2 (5 bases). V lost 7 bases and J 3 bases, leaving 17 bases between the germline ends. CDR1 is SGHRS and CDR2 is YFSETQ in the germline V gene. The CDR3 has 16 residues. The CDR3: CASRASLASGANVLTF. As DNA, the CDR3 is TGCGCCAGCCGGGCCAGCCTAGCTAGTGGGGCCAACGTCCTGACTTTC.